This TCR beta chain appears in the sequencing data of a study of T cell responses to AZD1222 COVID-19 vaccine. Notes on the study in general: Following two doses of AZD1222, Spike-specific TCR breadth and depth rose. Just a handful of people given AZD1222 tested seropositive at baseline. Spike-wide vaccine-associated CD4 TCRs dominated at 160-218 and 743-854.

Profiling relied on immunoSEQ multiplex PCR, and the TCRdb table lists in-frame clones only, not all of them. The sample holds approximately 140,000 clones, approximately 88% seen once. Germline V gene data show CDR1 as SGDLS and CDR2 as YYNGEE. With 5 bases removed from V and 6 bases from J, the gap between germline ends came to 11 bases. The length of the CDR3 is 12 residues. This clone appeared once. The antigen is not known. The specimen comprised peripheral blood, sampled on day 0 of AZD1222 vaccination. This rearrangement joins TRBV9 to TRBJ1-2; maybe TRBD1 (5 bases). The source of this sequence is an adult in good health. The CDR3 reads CASRRGADGYTF. CDR3 DNA sequence: TGTGCCAGCAGGAGGGGAGCGGATGGCTACACCTTC.